This TCR beta chain was recovered during a study of cytomegalovirus exposure and HLA in healthy donors. Study details: Samples from HLA-typed donors yielded 65 million to 85 million unique TCRs in an early data release.

This clone was counted only a few times. Its target is not known. Study-level results: As a later analysis revealed, most CMV-associated TCR beta chains appeared HLA-restricted. Rare TCR sequences dominated, though some public TCRs recurred in many donors. It was in a later analysis that TCR association rates were seen to vary by HLA locus, highest for DRB1 and lowest for HLA-C.

The CDR3 is 13 residues long. Germline loops: CDR1 SGHRS, CDR2 YFSETQ. V lost 0 bases to trimming and J lost 6 bases, with 9 bases between them. Amplification used 60 Vbeta primers and 13 Jbeta primers. Some clones are missing from TCRdb's copy, which holds only in-frame ones; the method was immunoSEQ multiplex PCR. The table lists about 89,000 clones, around 85% of them singletons. The chain is built from TRBV5-1 and TRBJ1-1; a possible D gene is TRBD1 (5 bases). Input material: PBMCs. The sequence derives from a man aged 35-49 years in good health and CMV-seropositive. CDR3 DNA sequence: TGCGCCAGCAGCTTGGCAGGGTACGCTGAAGCTTTCTTT. This encodes CASSLAGYAEAFF. The full variable domain, in which reference TRBV5-1 and TRBJ1-1 provide the parts outside the CDR3, is KAGVTQTPRYLIKTRGQQVTLSCSPISGHRSVSWYQQTPGQGLQFLFEYFSETQRNKGNFPGRFSGRQFSNSRSEMNVSTLELGDSALYLCASSLAGYAEAFFGQGTRLTVV.